The 23 T cell receptor beta chains presented below share a single source sample, sequenced in a study of blood T cell repertoires in COVID-19. Some clones are missing from TCRdb's copy, which holds only in-frame ones; the method was immunoSEQ multiplex PCR. The data hold around 61,000 clones, with under 90% observed a single time. Source material: peripheral blood. All receptors come from a man between 45 and 60 years old with active COVID-19.

V is TRBV5-1 and J is TRBJ1-4, with TRBD1 matching over 8 bases. The germline gives CDR1 SGHRS, CDR2 YFSETQ. The CDR3 runs 15 residues. After removal of 2 bases from V and 8 bases from J, the junction contained 8 bases not matched to a gene. The CDR3 protein is CASSFGQGRNEKLFF. CDR3 coding DNA: TGCGCCAGCAGCTTTGGACAGGGAAGGAACGAAAAACTGTTTTTT.

V gene TRBV6-5 combines with J gene TRBJ2-7; TRBD1 might be the D (5 bases). The germline V gene encodes CDR1 MNHEY and CDR2 SVGAGI. V dropped 0 bases and J dropped 3 bases, with 9 bases sitting between them. The CDR3 covers 14 residues. This CDR3 reads CASSYSAGNYEQYF. The CDR3 DNA sequence: TGTGCCAGCAGTTACTCGGCAGGGAACTACGAGCAGTACTTC.

The chain links TRBV5-1 to TRBJ2-2; possibly TRBD1 for D (5 bases). Trimming left V 4 bases short and J 5 bases short, with 12 bases between. This CDR3 region has 14 residues. Germline-derived CDR1 and CDR2 are SGHRS and YFSETQ. CDR3 loop: CASSPQQGTGELFF. The CDR3 DNA sequence: TGCGCCAGCAGCCCCCAGCAGGGTACCGGGGAGCTGTTTTTT.

The V gene is TRBV5-4, the J gene TRBJ1-2; D is uncertain. This CDR3 region has 17 residues. The germline V gene encodes CDR1 SGHNT and CDR2 YYREEE (reference sequence). Trimming removed 6 bases from V and 2 bases from J, with 23 bases in between. CDR3 loop: CASIPPTLAQANYGYTF. The CDR3 coding sequence is TGTGCCAGCATCCCACCCACTCTGGCGCAGGCAAACTATGGCTACACCTTC. Based on the CDR3 plus reference TRBV5-4 and TRBJ1-2, the full variable domain is ETGVTQSPTHLIKTRGQQVTLRCSSQSGHNTVSWYQQALGQGPQFIFQYYREEENGRGNFPPRFSGLQFPNYSSELNVNALELDDSALYLCASIPPTLAQANYGYTFGSGTRLTVV.

The chain links TRBV30 to TRBJ2-7; 7 positions match TRBD2. V lost 0 bases to trimming and J lost 3 bases; unmatched junction nucleotides: 5. The germline V gene encodes CDR1 GTSNPN and CDR2 SVGIG (reference sequence). This CDR3 has 14 residues. The CDR3: CAWSVRSGIYEQYF. In DNA form, the CDR3 reads TGTGCCTGGAGTGTACGGAGCGGGATCTACGAGCAGTACTTC.

The CDR3 nucleotides read TGTGCCAGCTCACCGGACACCCGGACCACTGAAGCTTTCTTT. Translation gives CASSPDTRTTEAFF. This chain uses TRBV18 with TRBJ1-1; possible D gene TRBD1, 5 bases. The CDR3 has 14 amino acids. V lost 3 bases and J lost 4, with 12 bases in between. Looked up from germline, CDR1 is KGHSH and CDR2 is LQKENI.

This sequence joins TRBV27 and TRBJ2-7; 7 bases map to TRBD2. Germline assignment: CDR1 MNHEY and CDR2 SMNVEV (reference sequence). V lost 6 bases to trimming and J lost 7 bases; unmatched junction nucleotides: 18. The CDR3 runs to 16 residues. The CDR3 loop is CASSSLSRGSGEEQYF. CDR3 sequence (DNA): TGTGCCAGCAGCTCGCTGTCCCGCGGGAGCGGGGAGGAGCAGTACTTC.

This chain joins TRBV5-6 and TRBJ1-2, with 10 positions matching TRBD1. Germline CDR1 reads SGHDT; CDR2 reads YYEEEE. This CDR3 region has 14 residues. V was clipped by 4 bases and J by 8 bases; unmatched bases: 8. This chain's CDR3 is CASSPRQGARGYTF. As DNA, the CDR3 is TGTGCCAGCAGCCCACGACAGGGGGCGAGGGGCTACACCTTC.

The V gene is TRBV24-1, the J gene TRBJ1-5; the D is unclear. Germline-derived CDR1 and CDR2 are KGHDR and SFDVKD. The CDR3 extends over 13 amino acids. V was trimmed by 7 bases and J by 3 bases, leaving 9 bases between them. CDR3 nucleotides: TGTGCCACCAGGGGCAAAGTCAATCAGCCCCAGCATTTT. Its protein product is CATRGKVNQPQHF.

V gene TRBV11-2 combines with J gene TRBJ2-3; D is ambiguous. Germline V gives CDR1 SGHAT, CDR2 FQNNGV. The CDR3 is 11 amino acids. V lost 8 bases and J 6 bases, leaving 9 bases between the germline ends. Written as DNA, the CDR3 is TGTGCCAGCCGTAATGCGGATACGCAGTATTTT. Its translation: CASRNADTQYF.

The rearrangement joins TRBV9 to TRBJ1-4; 10 nucleotides line up with TRBD1. The CDR3 spans 14 residues. Germline CDR1 reads SGDLS; CDR2 reads YYNGEE. The J segment lost 7 bases and the V segment lost 8 bases, leaving 8 bases of the junction unmatched. This CDR3 is CASTGTGDAEKLFF. DNA of the CDR3: TGTGCCAGTACCGGGACAGGGGATGCTGAAAAACTGTTTTTT.

V usage is TRBV14 and J usage is TRBJ2-1; 7 bases are a match to TRBD2. The CDR3 totals 15 residues. Germline CDR1 reads SGHDN; CDR2 reads FVKESK. V dropped 5 bases and J dropped 4; count of bases not matched to a gene: 8. CDR3 nucleotide sequence: TGTGCCAGCAGCGCCCCTAGCGGAAGGTACAATGAGCAGTTCTTC. It translates to CASSAPSGRYNEQFF.

The chain combines TRBV5-4 with TRBJ2-5; 10 nucleotides match TRBD2. The CDR3 loop spans 15 amino acids. The germline gives CDR1 SGHNT, CDR2 YYREEE (reference sequence). The V gene end was trimmed by 3 bases and the J gene end by 2 bases; junction bases not matched to a gene: 4. The CDR3 here is CASSSGLATQETQYF. CDR3 DNA sequence: TGTGCCAGCAGCTCGGGACTAGCGACTCAAGAGACCCAGTACTTC. The full variable domain, its missing parts supplied by reference TRBV5-4 and TRBJ2-5, is ETGVTQSPTHLIKTRGQQVTLRCSSQSGHNTVSWYQQALGQGPQFIFQYYREEENGRGNFPPRFSGLQFPNYSSELNVNALELDDSALYLCASSSGLATQETQYFGPGTRLLVL.

The chain joins TRBV30 to TRBJ1-2; D is unclear. V was trimmed by 2 bases and J by 2 bases, leaving 9 bases between them. The CDR3 consists of 13 residues. From germline, CDR1 is GTSNPN and CDR2 SVGIG (reference sequence). The CDR3 coding sequence is TGTGCCTGGAGTATCCAGGCGAACTATGGCTACACCTTC. Translating gives CAWSIQANYGYTF.

The chain combines TRBV6-5 with TRBJ2-3; 12 nucleotides align to TRBD2. The germline V gene has CDR1 MNHEY and CDR2 SVGAGI. CDR3 length: 15 amino acids. Trimming cost V 6 bases and J 1 base; bases outside gene matches: 2. CDR3 bases: TGTGCCAGCAGAAGACTAGCGGGGGGCACAGATACGCAGTATTTT. Translation gives CASRRLAGGTDTQYF.

The V call is TRBV4-1, the J call TRBJ2-1, with a possible D match to TRBD2 (5 bases). V was pared by 4 bases and J by 6 bases, with 19 bases between. From germline, CDR1 is MGHRA and CDR2 YSYEKL. The CDR3 loop spans 16 amino acids. This CDR3 reads CASSPTNRPRGNEQFF. In DNA, the CDR3 is TGCGCCAGCAGCCCCACCAATCGTCCCCGGGGCAATGAGCAGTTCTTC.

This rearrangement joins TRBV28 to TRBJ2-5, with 10 bases identical to TRBD2. This CDR3 comprises 17 residues. The V segment lost 7 bases and the J segment 4 bases; nucleotides outside the gene matches: 15. Looked up from germline, CDR1 is MDHEN and CDR2 is SYDVKM. The CDR3 DNA follows: TGTGCCAGCACCTTACGGGGAAGCGGGAGGGCCGGAGAGACCCAGTACTTC. Translated: CASTLRGSGRAGETQYF.

The chain is built from TRBV11-2 and TRBJ2-1; tentatively, D is TRBD1 (7 bases). V shed 3 bases and J shed 9 bases, with 15 bases lying between them. The CDR3 has 14 amino acids. Germline lookup yields CDR1 SGHAT and CDR2 FQNNGV. The CDR3 region is CASSFDREEGEQFF. CDR3 DNA: TGTGCCAGCAGCTTCGACAGGGAGGAAGGTGAGCAGTTCTTC.

The V gene is TRBV18, the J gene TRBJ1-1; 7 nucleotides line up with TRBD1. The CDR3 contains 14 residues. CDR1 is KGHSH, CDR2 LQKENI, per germline. V lost 5 bases and J lost 3; bases outside the gene matches: 6. CDR3 DNA sequence: TGTGCCAGCTCAAGCGACAGGGCTTACACTGAAGCTTTCTTT. As protein: CASSSDRAYTEAFF.

The V and J genes are TRBV6-5 and TRBJ1-5; D gene ambiguous. Germline V lookup: CDR1 MNHEY, CDR2 SVGAGI. CDR3 size: 13 residues. Trimming removed 2 bases at V and 4 bases at J, with 6 bases between. The CDR3 DNA sequence: TGTGCCAGCAGTTACGGGCAGAATCAGCCCCAGCATTTT. Amino acids: CASSYGQNQPQHF.

The chain uses TRBV30 and TRBJ2-1, with TRBD2 identical over 8 bases. The CDR3 length is 15 residues. Germline CDR1 is GTSNPN and CDR2 is SVGIG (reference sequence). Trimming removed 2 bases from V and 1 base from J; junction bases left unmatched: 4. CDR3 amino acids: CAWSRPGGSYNEQFF. The DNA for the CDR3 is TGTGCCTGGAGTAGACCGGGAGGGTCCTACAATGAGCAGTTCTTC.

The gene calls are TRBV14 and TRBJ1-3, with D possibly being TRBD1 (5 bases). V lost 4 bases and J lost 0, with 16 bases in between. The CDR3 runs to 17 residues. Germline lookup yields CDR1 SGHDN and CDR2 FVKESK. CDR3 bases: TGTGCCAGCAGCCCTTGGCGGACAAAGAGCTCTGGAAACACCATATATTTT. It specifies CASSPWRTKSSGNTIYF.

The rearrangement joins TRBV24-1 to TRBJ2-3; weak D call: TRBD2 (5 bases). Germline lookup yields CDR1 KGHDR and CDR2 SFDVKD. Trimming took 3 bases from V and 4 from J, leaving 13 bases between them. The CDR3 is made up of 15 amino acids. The CDR3 bases are TGTGCCACCAGTGATCCTAGAGGACTCGCAGATACGCAGTATTTT. It codes for CATSDPRGLADTQYF.